Each of the 28 T cell receptor beta chains below was sequenced from the same sample in a study of shared clonotypes between healthy human individuals. Only in-frame clones appear in the TCRdb table, and some are missing; sequencing was by immunoSEQ multiplex PCR. In the table there are 1.4 million or so clones, approximately 98.5% of which are singletons. Sequenced input: naive CD4+ T cells sorted from blood. Subset here: CD45RA+ positively selected. The source of these receptors is a man aged 25-45 years in good health.

The CDR3: CASSRLGDRKSIQYF. Here the CDR3 DNA reads TGCGCCAGCAGTCGCCTGGGGGACAGAAAATCCATTCAGTACTTC. The chain couples TRBV4-3 to TRBJ2-4; TRBD1 matches 7 bases. The V gene's germline CDR1 is LGHNA and CDR2 YSLEER. This CDR3 contains 15 residues. V was clipped by 6 bases and J by 9 bases; unmatched bases: 14.

This chain connects TRBV6-1 to TRBJ2-5; maybe TRBD1 (6 bases). Trimming left V 5 bases short and J 5 bases short, with 15 bases between. The CDR3 has 14 amino acids. The germline V gene encodes CDR1 MNHNS and CDR2 SASEGT. The CDR3 sequence is CASSQTGVPETQYF. In DNA, the CDR3 is TGTGCCAGCAGTCAGACAGGCGTCCCGGAGACCCAGTACTTC.

V and J are TRBV11-3 and TRBJ1-1, with unresolved D. Trimming shortened V by 3 bases and J by 1 base, and 12 bases separated the two germline ends. The CDR3 covers 15 residues. The germline V gene has CDR1 SGHNT and CDR2 YENEEA. The CDR3 sequence: CASSFGRGGNTEAFF. CDR3 DNA sequence: TGTGCCAGCAGCTTCGGGAGAGGAGGGAACACTGAAGCTTTCTTT.

V usage is TRBV18 and J usage is TRBJ2-1; TRBD2 is a possible D gene (6 bases). With 3 bases removed from V and 5 bases from J, the gap between germline ends came to 11 bases. CDR1 and CDR2 from the germline V gene are KGHSH and LQKENI. This CDR3 contains 14 residues. The CDR3 DNA is TGTGCCAGCTCACCTTACGGGAGAAACAATGAGCAGTTCTTC. This encodes CASSPYGRNNEQFF.

The chain carries TRBV19 and TRBJ2-6; D unclear. The CDR3 runs to 14 residues. Germline CDR1 is LNHDA and CDR2 is SQIVND (reference sequence). The V end was cut by 7 bases, the J end by 1 base, with 8 bases between. This CDR3 reads CASKGESGANVLTF. For the CDR3, the DNA is TGTGCCAGTAAGGGTGAGTCTGGGGCCAACGTCCTGACTTTC.

This clone was observed once. This chain links TRBV6-6 with TRBJ2-7; 8 nucleotides line up with TRBD2. Germline-derived CDR1 and CDR2 are MNHNY and SVGAGI (reference sequence). The CDR3 is made up of 16 amino acids. V trimming: 1 base; J trimming: 3 bases; junction bases outside the gene matches: 8. The CDR3 bases are TGTGCCAGCAGTTACTTCGGGGGGGGTTCCCTCTACGAGCAGTACTTC. Its translation is CASSYFGGGSLYEQYF.

The CDR3 sequence: CASSKNPLDRFYEQYF. CDR3 DNA: TGTGCCAGCAGCAAAAATCCTCTGGACAGGTTCTACGAGCAGTACTTC. The chain couples TRBV21-1 to TRBJ2-7; the D call TRBD1 from the table was never checked on the DNA. TRBV21-1 is classified as a pseudogene. The CDR3 is made up of 16 amino acids.

Details on this clone: Different DNA sequences within this sample yield the same CDR3. The genes are TRBV2 and TRBJ1-1; D is unresolved. Trimming left V 4 bases short and J 2 bases short, with 8 bases between. There are 13 residues in the CDR3. Germline-derived CDR1 and CDR2 are SNHLY and FYNNEI. DNA of the CDR3: TGTGCCAGCAGTGTATACAGCAACACTGAAGCTTTCTTT. It codes for CASSVYSNTEAFF.

V gene TRBV7-9 combines with J gene TRBJ2-1; 8 bases map to TRBD2. CDR1 and CDR2 (germline): SEHNR, FQNEAQ (reference sequence). CDR3 length: 14 residues. With V trimmed by 6 bases and J by 9 bases, 10 bases remained unmatched. CDR3 protein: CASSQRELSIEQFF. Written as DNA, the CDR3 is TGTGCCAGCAGTCAGCGGGAGTTGTCGATTGAGCAGTTCTTC.

The V call is TRBV27, the J call TRBJ2-7; TRBD1 matches 7 bases. CDR3 size: 14 residues. The germline gives CDR1 MNHEY, CDR2 SMNVEV (reference sequence). Trimming took 6 bases from V and 7 from J; bases not matched to a gene: 12. The chain's CDR3 is CASRIKTGFLEQYF. The CDR3 coding sequence is TGTGCCAGCAGAATCAAGACAGGGTTTCTAGAGCAGTACTTC.

In the case of this clone: This sample includes further DNA sequences coding for the same CDR3. This chain joins TRBV28 and TRBJ1-5, with D possibly TRBD1 on 5 matching bases. The CDR3 sequence is 12 residues long. Germline assignment: CDR1 MDHEN and CDR2 SYDVKM. Trimming pared 4 bases from V and 6 bases from J, leaving 7 bases between. DNA of the CDR3: TGTGCCAGCAGTTCTCAGGGTCAGCCCCAGCATTTT. Translated: CASSSQGQPQHF.

The chain employs TRBV6-5 and TRBJ2-7; tentative D call: TRBD1 (6 bases). The CDR3 is 15 residues long. The ends were cut back, 6 bases at V and 3 bases at J, with 18 bases in the middle. Germline values: CDR1 MNHEY, CDR2 SVGAGI. The CDR3 protein is CASSRPPQGSYEQYF. In DNA form, the CDR3 reads TGTGCCAGCAGCCGTCCCCCACAGGGTAGCTACGAGCAGTACTTC.

V gene TRBV2 combines with J gene TRBJ2-1, with D possibly TRBD2 on 6 matching bases. The germline gives CDR1 SNHLY, CDR2 FYNNEI. The CDR3 consists of 14 residues. Trimming pared 6 bases from V and 8 bases from J, leaving 17 bases between. CDR3 in DNA: TGTGCCAGCAGACCCACCGGGAGCAGGGATGAGCAGTTCTTC. Its protein product is CASRPTGSRDEQFF.

This chain connects TRBV29-1 to TRBJ1-5, with D possibly matching TRBD1 (5 bases). V was shortened by 4 bases and J by 4 bases, with 11 bases between the two germline ends. CDR1 is SQVTM, CDR2 ANQGSEA, per germline. The CDR3 totals 13 residues. The CDR3 DNA reads TGCAGCGTTGCCGGGGGTGGTAATCAGCCCCAGCATTTT. Protein: CSVAGGGNQPQHF.

This rearrangement joins TRBV18 to TRBJ1-1; 12 bases map to TRBD1. V was pared by 2 bases and J by 3 bases, with 13 bases of the junction left unmatched. The length of the CDR3 is 19 residues. Looked up from germline, CDR1 is KGHSH and CDR2 is LQKENI. The CDR3 DNA sequence: TGTGCCAGCTCACCAGTCCATCTGGGACAGGGGGCTTTATACACTGAAGCTTTCTTT. Protein product: CASSPVHLGQGALYTEAFF.

The chain links TRBV14 to TRBJ2-1; 11 nucleotides match TRBD2. The J segment lost 2 bases and the V segment lost 1 base, leaving 7 bases of the junction unmatched. The CDR3 totals 18 residues. The germline gives CDR1 SGHDN, CDR2 FVKESK. The CDR3 nucleotides are TGTGCCAGCAGCCAAGGAAGCCTAGCGGGAGGAGCCTACAATGAGCAGTTCTTC. Translating it yields CASSQGSLAGGAYNEQFF.

V usage is TRBV21-1 and J usage is TRBJ2-3; the listed D gene, TRBD1, was not tested against the DNA. TRBV21-1 is deemed a pseudogene. The CDR3 is made up of 16 amino acids. DNA of the CDR3: TGTGCCAGCAGCCCACCGGCAGGGCTCAGCACAGATACGCAGTATTTT. Its translation: CASSPPAGLSTDTQYF.

This chain joins TRBV27 and TRBJ2-7, with no clear D. This CDR3 is 15 amino acids long. V gave up 7 bases and J gave up 3 bases, with 19 bases separating them. CDR1 is MNHEY, CDR2 SMNVEV, per germline (reference sequence). Here the CDR3 DNA reads TGTGCCAGCACCTCTCGGGTCTTTTCTAACTACGAGCAGTACTTC. Amino acid sequence: CASTSRVFSNYEQYF.

This clone was observed once. V gene TRBV18 combines with J gene TRBJ1-1; maybe TRBD1 (5 bases). CDR3 size: 14 residues. CDR1 and CDR2 (germline): KGHSH, LQKENI. V lost 6 bases and J 7 bases, leaving 18 bases between the germline ends. CDR3 in amino acids: CASSNGQGHNEAFF. The CDR3 nucleotides read TGTGCCAGCTCGAATGGACAAGGGCACAATGAAGCTTTCTTT.

The V and J genes are TRBV7-9 and TRBJ2-7; no clear D gene. V shed 5 bases and J shed 0 bases, with 8 bases lying between them. The CDR3 has 13 residues. Germline V gene lookup returns CDR1 SEHNR and CDR2 FQNEAQ (reference sequence). The chain's CDR3 is CASSPLASYEQYF. For the CDR3, the DNA is TGTGCCAGCAGCCCCTTGGCCTCCTACGAGCAGTACTTC.

The chain has TRBV9 and TRBJ2-7; TRBD1 matches at 8 bases. V was clipped by 0 bases and J by 2 bases; unmatched bases: 4. The CDR3 covers 15 residues. Germline V gene lookup returns CDR1 SGDLS and CDR2 YYNGEE. CDR3 DNA: TGTGCCAGCAGCGTAGGAGACAGGGGAACCTACGAGCAGTACTTC. It is translated as CASSVGDRGTYEQYF.

The chain uses TRBV7-8 and TRBJ2-1; a possible D gene is TRBD1 (5 bases). This CDR3 has 16 amino acids. Germline CDR1 and CDR2: SGHVS and FQNEAQ. V gave up 3 bases and J gave up 9 bases, with 21 bases separating them. CDR3 DNA: TGTGCCAGCAGCTTTGGTCCGACAGCCCCGATGGGTGAGCAGTTCTTC. This sequence encodes CASSFGPTAPMGEQFF.

The chain uses TRBV6-5 and TRBJ2-5, with TRBD1 matching 7 bases. The CDR3 spans 13 residues. The V and J ends lost 2 bases and 7 bases, in that order; junction bases with no gene match: 4. The germline CDR1 and CDR2 sequences are MNHEY and SVGAGI. The CDR3 sequence: CASSYPAGGTQYF. The CDR3 nucleotides are TGTGCCAGCAGTTACCCTGCAGGGGGGACCCAGTACTTC.

The chain is built from TRBV9 and TRBJ1-2, with D perhaps TRBD1 (5 bases). Deletions cut 2 bases from V and 2 bases from J, with 13 bases between. This CDR3 contains 15 residues. CDR1 and CDR2 (germline): SGDLS, YYNGEE. The CDR3 DNA is TGTGCCAGCAGCGTCCGGGGCCGGGAGAACTATGGCTACACCTTC. Protein sequence: CASSVRGRENYGYTF.

This clone came up once. This chain joins TRBV19 and TRBJ2-2; TRBD2 aligns across 9 bases. Germline CDR1 reads LNHDA; CDR2 reads SQIVND (reference sequence). V trimming: 8 bases; J trimming: 8 bases; junction bases outside the gene matches: 9. The CDR3 extends over 14 amino acids. CDR3: CASPGLAVSGELFF. Written as DNA, the CDR3 is TGTGCCAGTCCGGGACTAGCAGTTTCTGGGGAGCTGTTTTTT.

The chain is built from TRBV5-1 and TRBJ2-5, with D possibly matching TRBD1 (6 bases). Germline V gives CDR1 SGHRS, CDR2 YFSETQ. This CDR3 region has 14 residues. Trimming removed 7 bases at V and 1 base at J, with 14 bases between. CDR3 residues: CASRTGLGQETQYF. DNA for the CDR3: TGCGCCAGCCGAACAGGGCTCGGCCAAGAGACCCAGTACTTC.

The chain carries TRBV2 and TRBJ2-2; D could derive from TRBD1 or TRBD2 (5 bases each). Trimming removed 8 bases from V and 3 bases from J, with 16 bases in between. The germline V gene encodes CDR1 SNHLY and CDR2 FYNNEI. The CDR3 has 15 amino acids. In nucleotides, the CDR3 is TGTGCCAGCGTCCCGGGACGGCTGTACACCGGGGAGCTGTTTTTT. Translating gives CASVPGRLYTGELFF.

For the CDR3, the DNA is TGTGCCAGCAGCTTACAACGGGCACACACCGGGGAGCTGTTTTTT. Its translation is CASSLQRAHTGELFF. This rearrangement joins TRBV7-6 to TRBJ2-2; no definite D call. V lost 2 bases and J 3 bases, leaving 10 bases between the germline ends. The CDR3 is 15 amino acids. Germline V gene data show CDR1 as SGHVS and CDR2 as FNYEAQ.